This paragraph reports one TCR beta chain. Authors' analysis steps: Nucleated cell number was recorded as an estimate derived from reference gene primer amplification. Sequencing was performed with immunoSEQ multiplex PCR; in TCRdb, only in-frame clones are kept and a portion is missing. V and J calls and clone size are copied from that table; D and trimming were computed from the DNA. The table shows some 120,000 clones, with around 80% occurring only once. The data belong to a study of blood T cell repertoires in COVID-19. V was cut by 10 bases and J by 8 bases, with 20 bases left in between. The germline V gene encodes CDR1 MNHEY and CDR2 SVGAGI. The CDR3 is 13 amino acids. Seattle patient enrollment occurred during active infection, with longitudinal follow-up thereafter.

The material sequenced was peripheral blood. The clonotype originates from a man aged 25 to 40 with COVID-19, enrolled during active disease. J is TRBJ1-2 and V is TRBV6-5; D is unclear. The CDR3 DNA reads TGTGCCATGTCACCGGTAGGAGGTAGGGGCTACACCTTC. Translation: CAMSPVGGRGYTF.